This T cell receptor beta chain originates from a study of naive and memory T cell subsets. An equimolar mix of two oligonucleotides served as the beta constant-region primer for TRBC1 and TRBC2. Four rounds of PCR amplified the ligated cDNA using nested alpha and beta constant-region primers plus SP2. TCRdb called the UMI-ligation and nested PCR reads again in MiXCR, with one record for every CDR3 protein. The sample includes approximately 150,000 distinct CDR3 sequences, approximately 22% of them seen just once. The table lists this clonotype with a few counts. The antigen is not known. From the second PCR step, alpha and beta chains were amplified apart. CD4 T cells were positively selected, then CD8 T cells from the CD4-negative fraction. The ends were cut back, 11 bases at V and 4 bases at J, with 11 bases in the middle. Germline V gives CDR1 MNHEY, CDR2 SVGAGI. The CDR3 covers 11 residues. Whole-study results and caveats: In naive cells, over 95% of TCR sequences were seen only once. Possibly reflecting memory cells re-expressing CD45RA, a few larger clonotypes occurred in naive repertoires, especially CD8. Gini index rose across naive, CM, EM and EMRA in CD4 and CD8.

Material: naive CD4+ T cells from blood. This receptor was taken from a human donor in good health. The J gene is TRBJ1-1, the V gene TRBV6-5; D unclear. The CDR3 nucleotides read TGTGCCGTCACCCGGGGCACTGAAGCTTTCTTT. Its protein is CAVTRGTEAFF.